This T cell receptor beta chain stems from a study of long-term antiretroviral therapy in people with HIV (dated by TCRdb to 2021 to 2024). At the level of the whole study: The earliest samples were collected about a decade before the 2015 WHO recommendation for immediate ART, when ART was typically delayed until CD4 counts fell. About 35% of the 30 participants with HIV were female. No cross-contamination during QIAcube processing was seen in test extractions of a monoclonal T-cell line run alongside around 31 polyclonal samples. The cohort contributed roughly 190 cryopreserved PBMC samples from about 30 adults with confirmed HIV infection, collected serially over a mean of roughly 6 years (range 1-12). A retrospective serial study tested whether ART initiation and durable HIV suppression were associated with changes in peripheral blood TRB repertoire composition and diversity.

Inclusion was restricted to participants for whom at least one PBMC sample before ART initiation and at least two post-ART samples were available. Every participant with HIV received treatment in the United States of America. Before DNA extraction, cryopreserved samples containing 1-10 million PBMC were thawed and washed. At the time of the earliest PBMC sample, participants with HIV were aged between about 20 and 54 years. Each participant contributed PBMC samples from 1-4 timepoints before ART initiation and 2-8 timepoints after ART initiation, with a median of 7 samples. Serial HIV viral load, CD4+ T-cell count, ART history and demographic data were obtained for every participant. A Qiagen kit on a QIAcube was used to extract genomic DNA from unsorted PBMC, with samples processed in batches of 12. Reading from cysteine to phenylalanine, the CDR3 counts 15 amino acids. The entry retains the CDR3 DNA only, 45 bases that are in frame from base 1. The CDR1 and CDR2 encoded by the germline V gene are MNHEY and SVGAGI. V is pared back by 6 bases and J by 1 base, with 13 bases lying between the germline termini.

Results and caveats for the whole study, not just this receptor: A significant increase in TRB diversity was found to be associated with ART initiation, although TRB diversity was observed to remain significantly below that of transplant donor controls even after long-term ART. CDR3 length ranges in HIV repertoires were narrower than in controls, and network structure suggested an antigen-experienced repertoire with only a slight naive shift after ART. At every time point, the repertoire was dominated by expanded TRB clones first identified before ART initiation, although this dominance fluctuated and, in many PLHIV, declined after ART. Because cell numbers in pre-ART samples were limited, unsorted PBMC were profiled instead of sorted CD4+ and CD8+ T cells. The samples span the years 2004 to 2017, and the ART regimens used may be less effective than current regimens. Inferences about post-ART repertoire changes are limited because no data were available on ART adherence, viral resistance or therapy changes. Limited PBMC availability meant only the TCR beta chain was sequenced, without alpha chain pairing.

The immunoSEQ hsTCRB v3.0 assay was used at survey level resolution to sequence the TRB variable region. The targeted TRB sequencing depth was 40,000-50,000 T-cell genomes per sample. Pooled TRB libraries were sequenced on an Illumina MiSeq with a v3 150-cycle kit. On the authors' methods: Repertoire analysis was run in R within a reproducible Nextflow workflow that covered QC, data transformation and analysis. LymphoSeq2, an R package for AIRR-Seq data exploration, was used to implement custom analyses. Four samples that yielded fewer than 5000 total TRB sequences were excluded, so that approximately 170 HIV repertoires were analyzed. Among the approximately 200 retained HIV repertoires, some 57 were collected before ART initiation and 120 to 140 were collected after ART initiation. Repertoires were downsampled to 5000 TRB nucleotide sequences, with summary statistics averaged over 100 downsampling iterations. Only TRB sequences with CDR3 regions of at least seven amino acids were retained for analysis. Diversity was assessed using a clonality score derived from Shannon entropy and using the Gini coefficient. In the repertoire networks, any two of the top 5000 CDR3 amino acid sequences were connected whenever the two sequences differed by an edit distance of one. For TRB CDR3 amino acid sequences, GLIPH2 was used to predict antigen specificity groups and MHC restriction. To flag known associations with CMV, EBV, HIV or tissue antigens, CDR3 amino acid sequences were compared against VDJdb and McPAS-TCR. Pre-ART, post-ART and control groups were compared with Wilcoxon signed-rank tests and Holm-Bonferroni correction. The table was pulled from immuneACCESS by TCRdb, which kept in-frame rearrangements only. Such tables lose some clones; where checked, under half of the loss comes from unresolved V genes, and the rest has no known cause. V, J and clone size reflect that table, while D and trimming were determined from the DNA. A total of 10,000 to 13,000 clones appear in this sample, roughly 80% of them only once. Around 15% of the sample lies in the top ten.

This clone has just one count. What antigen it recognizes has not been identified. No base quality values were provided; no much bigger clone lies one nucleotide off. Sample: unsorted PBMCs, taken 1.2 years after starting antiretroviral therapy. The chain couples TRBV6-5 to TRBJ1-3; the D region possibly corresponds to TRBD1 (5 bases align). The receptor comes from a middle-aged man with HIV. The DNA sequence is given as TGTGCCAGCAGGCTAACAGGTTCTTCTGGAAACACCATATATTTT. It is translated as CASRLTGSSGNTIYF.